This T cell receptor beta chain was identified in a study of OX40 agonist ivuxolimab in advanced cancers. Overall study findings and caveats: More expanded clones were seen, on average, in CD8+ T cells than in CD4+.

Germline V CDR1 and CDR2: KGHSH, LQKENI. Trimming removed 0 bases at V and 4 bases at J, with 13 bases between. The CDR3 is made up of 15 amino acids. The count of this clone is one. The antigen is not known. Produced via immunoSEQ multiplex PCR; TCRdb's table is partial and in-frame only. The sample has approximately 82,000 clones, around 88% seen once; the top ten hold 0.75% to 0.95%. The clonotype comes from an adult with an advanced solid tumor such as melanoma, head and neck, liver or kidney cancer. The sequencing here drew on CD4+ or CD8+ T cells sorted from blood, taken in a trial of the OX40 agonist ivuxolimab. The V call is TRBV18, the J call TRBJ2-7; tentatively, D is TRBD1 (5 bases). The CDR3: CASSPPAGIKYEQYF. The CDR3 nucleotides read TGTGCCAGCTCACCACCGGCAGGGATTAAGTACGAGCAGTACTTC.